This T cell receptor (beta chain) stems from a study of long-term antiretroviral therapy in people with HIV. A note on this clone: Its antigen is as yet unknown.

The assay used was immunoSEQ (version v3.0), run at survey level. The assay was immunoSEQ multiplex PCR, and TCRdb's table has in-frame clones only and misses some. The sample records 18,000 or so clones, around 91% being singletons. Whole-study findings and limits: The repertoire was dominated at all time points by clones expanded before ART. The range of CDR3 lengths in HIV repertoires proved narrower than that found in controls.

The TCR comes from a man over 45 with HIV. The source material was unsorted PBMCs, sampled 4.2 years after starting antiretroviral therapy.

The CDR3, as DNA: TGTGCCAGCAGTTTAGGGATGGGTACTCGAGAGCAGTACTTC. Amino acid sequence: CASSLGMGTREQYF. V is TRBV28 and J is TRBJ2-7; D ambiguous. The CDR3 spans 14 residues. Germline V gene sequence: CDR1 MDHEN, CDR2 SYDVKM. The V and J ends lost 2 bases and 7 bases respectively, with 15 bases between them.